This T cell receptor beta chain came from a study of T cell changes during pregnancy in multiple sclerosis. Sequenced by immunoSEQ multiplex PCR; TCRdb stores in-frame clones only, minus some. Among about 110,000 clones listed, roughly 90% were seen once. Sequencing was performed on peripheral blood, taken in the third trimester of pregnancy. The TCR originated in a female donor in good health, enrolled as a control in a pregnancy study.

This chain's CDR3 is CASSRSGGPLSYNEQFF. The CDR3 DNA reads TGCGCCAGCAGCCGATCGGGGGGCCCCCTCTCCTACAATGAGCAGTTCTTC. The chain combines TRBV4-1 with TRBJ2-1; TRBD2 is a possible D gene (7 bases). Deletions cut 4 bases from V and 0 bases from J, with 16 bases between. This CDR3 has 17 residues. Looked up from germline, CDR1 is MGHRA and CDR2 is YSYEKL.